This is a list of T cell receptor beta chains from one sample in a study of blood T cell repertoires in COVID-19. TCRdb's copy holds only in-frame clones and misses some; the assay was immunoSEQ multiplex PCR. The table has roughly 330,000 clones, 88% seen once; the top ten hold less than 6.5%. Sequenced: PBMCs or T cells enriched from blood (not recorded which). Receptors were obtained from a man in his thirties or forties who had recovered from COVID-19. CDR3s include the opening cysteine and the closing phenylalanine or tryptophan. The order of the fields is D gene, clone size, J gene, V gene, CDR3 DNA, CDR3 protein. The D gene is left open where the match is weak. Size values are once, few and many counts, or a class for expanded clones, and some rows have none.

d_gene: NA
abundance: NA
j_gene: TRBJ1-1
v_gene: TRBV14
CDR3nt: TGTGCCAGCAGCCAGTACGTGGTAGCCACTGAAGCTTTCTTT
CDR3aa: CASSQYVVATEAFF

d_gene: NA
abundance: once
j_gene: TRBJ2-3
v_gene: TRBV21-1
CDR3nt: TGTGCCAGCAGCAAAGGTGGGAGACTAGCGGGGGGTCCCGATACGCAGTATTTT
CDR3aa: CASSKGGRLAGGPDTQYF

d_gene: NA
abundance: NA
j_gene: TRBJ1-1
v_gene: TRBV11-2
CDR3nt: TGTGCCAGCAGTTACCCAGGGAACACTGAAGCTTTCTTT
CDR3aa: CASSYPGNTEAFF

d_gene: TRBD1
abundance: NA
j_gene: TRBJ1-1
v_gene: TRBV30
CDR3nt: TGTGCCTGGAGTGTACTCCCCATACAGGGGGCGCCCACTGAAGCTTTCTTT
CDR3aa: CAWSVLPIQGAPTEAFF

d_gene: TRBD2
abundance: NA
j_gene: TRBJ2-3
v_gene: TRBV28
CDR3nt: TGTGCCAGCAGCTTCGCGGGGGGCCCAGATACGCAGTATTTT
CDR3aa: CASSFAGGPDTQYF

d_gene: TRBD1
abundance: NA
j_gene: TRBJ2-3
v_gene: TRBV7-9
CDR3nt: TGTGCCAGCAGCTCAATGGCGGGACAGGCAGGAGATACGCAGTATTTT
CDR3aa: CASSSMAGQAGDTQYF

d_gene: TRBD1
abundance: NA
j_gene: TRBJ1-5
v_gene: TRBV5-1
CDR3nt: TGCGCCAGCAGCTCCCGGAGGGGGCACCAGCCCCAGCATTTT
CDR3aa: CASSSRRGHQPQHF

d_gene: TRBD1
abundance: NA
j_gene: TRBJ2-1
v_gene: TRBV9
CDR3nt: TGTGCCAGCAGCGGACCCGGGGACAGGGCCTACAATGAGCAGTTCTTC
CDR3aa: CASSGPGDRAYNEQFF

d_gene: TRBD1
abundance: once
j_gene: TRBJ2-5
v_gene: TRBV5-4
CDR3nt: TGTGCCAGCAGGCAGGGACAGGGGATTCGAGAGACCCAGTACTTC
CDR3aa: CASRQGQGIRETQYF

d_gene: TRBD2
abundance: NA
j_gene: TRBJ2-1
v_gene: TRBV7-2
CDR3nt: TGTGCCAGCAGCTGGGGGACTAGCAACTGGGGGAATGAGCAGTTCTTC
CDR3aa: CASSWGTSNWGNEQFF

d_gene: TRBD1
abundance: NA
j_gene: TRBJ2-3
v_gene: TRBV5-1
CDR3nt: TGCGCCAGCAGCATAGGGACAGGGTCTAGCACAGATACGCAGTATTTT
CDR3aa: CASSIGTGSSTDTQYF